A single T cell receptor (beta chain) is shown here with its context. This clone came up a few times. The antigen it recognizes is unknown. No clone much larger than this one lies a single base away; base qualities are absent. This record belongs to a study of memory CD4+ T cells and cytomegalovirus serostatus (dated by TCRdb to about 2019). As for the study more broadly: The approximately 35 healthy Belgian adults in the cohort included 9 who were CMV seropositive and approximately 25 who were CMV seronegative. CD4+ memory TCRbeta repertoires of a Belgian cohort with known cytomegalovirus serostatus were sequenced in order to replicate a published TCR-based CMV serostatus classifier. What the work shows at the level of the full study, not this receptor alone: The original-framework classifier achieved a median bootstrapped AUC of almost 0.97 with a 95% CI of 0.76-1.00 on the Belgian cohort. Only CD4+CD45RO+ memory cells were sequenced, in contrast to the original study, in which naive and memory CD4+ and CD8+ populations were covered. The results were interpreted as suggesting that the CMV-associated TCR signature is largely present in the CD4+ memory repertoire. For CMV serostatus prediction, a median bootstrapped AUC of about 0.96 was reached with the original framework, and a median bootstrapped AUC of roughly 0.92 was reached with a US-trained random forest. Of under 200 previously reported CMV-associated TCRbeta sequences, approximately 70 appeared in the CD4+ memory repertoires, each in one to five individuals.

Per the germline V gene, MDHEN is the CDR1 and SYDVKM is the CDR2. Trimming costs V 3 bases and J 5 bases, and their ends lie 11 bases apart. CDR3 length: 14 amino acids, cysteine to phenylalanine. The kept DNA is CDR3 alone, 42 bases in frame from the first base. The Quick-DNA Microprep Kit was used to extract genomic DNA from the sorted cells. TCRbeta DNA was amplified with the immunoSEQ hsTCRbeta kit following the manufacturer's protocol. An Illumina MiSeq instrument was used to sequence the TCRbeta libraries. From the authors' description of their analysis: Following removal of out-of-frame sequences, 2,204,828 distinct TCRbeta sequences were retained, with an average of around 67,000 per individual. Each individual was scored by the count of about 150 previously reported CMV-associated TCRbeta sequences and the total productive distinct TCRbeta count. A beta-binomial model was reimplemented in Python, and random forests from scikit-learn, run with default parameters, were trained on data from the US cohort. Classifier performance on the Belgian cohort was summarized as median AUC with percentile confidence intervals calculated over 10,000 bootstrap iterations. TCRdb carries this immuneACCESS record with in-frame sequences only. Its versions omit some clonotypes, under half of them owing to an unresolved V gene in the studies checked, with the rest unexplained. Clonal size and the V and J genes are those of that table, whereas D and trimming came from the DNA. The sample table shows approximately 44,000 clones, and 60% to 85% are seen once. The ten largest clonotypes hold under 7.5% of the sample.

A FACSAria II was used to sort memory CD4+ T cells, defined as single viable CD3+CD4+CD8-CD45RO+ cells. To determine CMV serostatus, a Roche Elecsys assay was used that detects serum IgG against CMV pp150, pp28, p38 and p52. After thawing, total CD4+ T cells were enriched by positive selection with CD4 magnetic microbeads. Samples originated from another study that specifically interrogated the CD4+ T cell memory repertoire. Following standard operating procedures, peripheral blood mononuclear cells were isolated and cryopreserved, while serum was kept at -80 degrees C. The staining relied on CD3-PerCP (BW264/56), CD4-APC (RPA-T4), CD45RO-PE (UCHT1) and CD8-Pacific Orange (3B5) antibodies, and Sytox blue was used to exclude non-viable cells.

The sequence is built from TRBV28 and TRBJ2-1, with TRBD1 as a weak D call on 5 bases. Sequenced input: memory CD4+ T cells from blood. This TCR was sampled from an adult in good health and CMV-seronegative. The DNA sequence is TGTGCCAGCAGTTTCCAGGGTTTACACAATGAGCAGTTCTTC. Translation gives CASSFQGLHNEQFF.